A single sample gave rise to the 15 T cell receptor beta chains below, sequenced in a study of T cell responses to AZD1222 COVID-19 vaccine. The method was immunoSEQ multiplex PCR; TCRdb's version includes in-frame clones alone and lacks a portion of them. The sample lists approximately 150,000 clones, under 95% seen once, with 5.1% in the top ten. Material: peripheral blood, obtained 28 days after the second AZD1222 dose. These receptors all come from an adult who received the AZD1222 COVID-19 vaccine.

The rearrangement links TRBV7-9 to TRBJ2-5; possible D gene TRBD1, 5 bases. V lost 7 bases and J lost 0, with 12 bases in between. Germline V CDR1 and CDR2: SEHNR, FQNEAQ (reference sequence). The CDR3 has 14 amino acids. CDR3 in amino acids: CASIEGANQETQYF. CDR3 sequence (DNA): TGTGCCAGCATCGAAGGGGCTAACCAAGAGACCCAGTACTTC.

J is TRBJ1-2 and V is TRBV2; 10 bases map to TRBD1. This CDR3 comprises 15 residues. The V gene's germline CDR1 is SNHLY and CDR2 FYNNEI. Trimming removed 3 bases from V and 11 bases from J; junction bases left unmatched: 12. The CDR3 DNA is TGTGCCAGCAGTGAGCGACAGGGGGCGTATGGCCCATACACCTTC. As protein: CASSERQGAYGPYTF.

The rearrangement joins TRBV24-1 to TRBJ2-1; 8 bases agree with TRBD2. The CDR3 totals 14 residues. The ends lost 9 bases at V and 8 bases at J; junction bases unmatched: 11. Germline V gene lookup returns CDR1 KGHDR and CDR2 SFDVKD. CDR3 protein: CATSRAGGRDEQFF. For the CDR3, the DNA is TGTGCCACCTCCCGGGCGGGAGGTAGGGATGAGCAGTTCTTC.

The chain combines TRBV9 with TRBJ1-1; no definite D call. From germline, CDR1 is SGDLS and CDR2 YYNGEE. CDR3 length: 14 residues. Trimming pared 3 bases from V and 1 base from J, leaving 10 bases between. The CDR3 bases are TGTGCCAGCAGCGACCGGGTGGGGAACACTGAAGCTTTCTTT. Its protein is CASSDRVGNTEAFF.

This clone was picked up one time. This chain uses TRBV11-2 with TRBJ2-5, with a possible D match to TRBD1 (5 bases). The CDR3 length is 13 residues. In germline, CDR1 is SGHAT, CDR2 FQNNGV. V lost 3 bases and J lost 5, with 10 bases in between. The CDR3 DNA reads TGTGCCAGCAGCTTCGGACCAGGGGAGACCCAGTACTTC. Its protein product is CASSFGPGETQYF.

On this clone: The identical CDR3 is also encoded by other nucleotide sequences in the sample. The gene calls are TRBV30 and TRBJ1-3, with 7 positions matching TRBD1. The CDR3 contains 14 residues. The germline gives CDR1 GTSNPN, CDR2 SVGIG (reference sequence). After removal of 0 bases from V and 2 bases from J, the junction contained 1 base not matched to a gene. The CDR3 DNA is TGTGCCTGGAGTGTACAGGGGACTGGAAACACCATATATTTT. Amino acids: CAWSVQGTGNTIYF. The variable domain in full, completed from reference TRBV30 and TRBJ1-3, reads SQTIHQWPATLVQPVGSPLSLECTVEGTSNPNLYWYRQAAGRGLQLLFYSVGIGQISSEVPQNLSASRPQDRQFILSSKKLLLSDSGFYLCAWSVQGTGNTIYFGEGSWLTVV.

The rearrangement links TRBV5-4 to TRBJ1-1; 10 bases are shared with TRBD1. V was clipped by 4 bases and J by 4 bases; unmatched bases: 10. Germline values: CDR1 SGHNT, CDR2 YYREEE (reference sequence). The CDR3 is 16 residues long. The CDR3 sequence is CASSRGQGSGITEAFF. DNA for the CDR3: TGTGCCAGCAGCCGGGGACAGGGGAGCGGTATCACTGAAGCTTTCTTT.

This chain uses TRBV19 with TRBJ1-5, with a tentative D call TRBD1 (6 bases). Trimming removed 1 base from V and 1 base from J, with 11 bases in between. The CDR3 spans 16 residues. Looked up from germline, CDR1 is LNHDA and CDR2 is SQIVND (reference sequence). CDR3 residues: CASSIVGGQSNQPQHF. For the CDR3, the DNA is TGTGCCAGTAGTATAGTAGGCGGACAGAGCAATCAGCCCCAGCATTTT.

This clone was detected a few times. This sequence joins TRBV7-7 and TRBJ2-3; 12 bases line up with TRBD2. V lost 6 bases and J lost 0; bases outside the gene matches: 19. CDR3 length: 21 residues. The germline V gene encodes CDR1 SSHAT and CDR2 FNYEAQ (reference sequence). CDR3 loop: CASSPGRILAGGFGSTDTQYF. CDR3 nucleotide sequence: TGTGCCAGCAGTCCCGGACGGATCCTAGCGGGAGGGTTTGGGAGCACAGATACGCAGTATTTT.

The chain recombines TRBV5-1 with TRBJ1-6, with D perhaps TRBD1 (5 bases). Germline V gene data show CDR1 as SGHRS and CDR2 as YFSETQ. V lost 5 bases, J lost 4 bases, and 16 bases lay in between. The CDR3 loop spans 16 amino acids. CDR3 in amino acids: CASRSDQGAYNSPLHF. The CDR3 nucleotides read TGCGCCAGCAGATCAGATCAGGGAGCATATAATTCACCCCTCCACTTT.

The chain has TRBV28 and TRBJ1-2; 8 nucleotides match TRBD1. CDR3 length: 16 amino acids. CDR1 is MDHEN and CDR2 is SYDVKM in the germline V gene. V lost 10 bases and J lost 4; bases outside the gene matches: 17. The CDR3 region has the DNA TGTGCCATCACATCAACCTCGACAGGGGTTGGCTATGGCTACACCTTC. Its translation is CAITSTSTGVGYGYTF.

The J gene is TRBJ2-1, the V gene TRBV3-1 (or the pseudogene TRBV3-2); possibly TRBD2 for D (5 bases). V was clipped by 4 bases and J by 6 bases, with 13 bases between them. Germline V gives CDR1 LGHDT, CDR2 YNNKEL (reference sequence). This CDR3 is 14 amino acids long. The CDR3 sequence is CASSPLTRGNEQFF. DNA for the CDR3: TGTGCCAGCAGCCCCCTGACCCGGGGCAATGAGCAGTTCTTC.

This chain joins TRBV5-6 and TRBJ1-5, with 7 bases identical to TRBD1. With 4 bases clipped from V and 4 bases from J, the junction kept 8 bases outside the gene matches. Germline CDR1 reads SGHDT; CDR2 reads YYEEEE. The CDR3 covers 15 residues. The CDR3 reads CASSVTGQSNQPQHF. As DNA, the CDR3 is TGTGCCAGCAGCGTTACGGGACAGTCAAATCAGCCCCAGCATTTT.

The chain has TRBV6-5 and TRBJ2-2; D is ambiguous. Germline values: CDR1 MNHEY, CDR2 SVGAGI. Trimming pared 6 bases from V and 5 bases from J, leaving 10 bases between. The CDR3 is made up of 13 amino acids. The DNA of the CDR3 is TGTGCCAGCAGGAGGATAGGGACCGGGGAGCTGTTTTTT. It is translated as CASRRIGTGELFF.

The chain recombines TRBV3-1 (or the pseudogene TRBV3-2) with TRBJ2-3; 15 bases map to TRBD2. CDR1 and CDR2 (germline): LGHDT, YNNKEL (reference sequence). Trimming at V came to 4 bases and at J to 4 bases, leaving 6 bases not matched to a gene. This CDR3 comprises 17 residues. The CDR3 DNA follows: TGTGCCAGCAGCCTAGGACTAGCGGGAGGGCCGGCAGATACGCAGTATTTT. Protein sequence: CASSLGLAGGPADTQYF.